The sequence of this TCR beta chain was determined in a study of cytomegalovirus exposure and HLA in healthy donors. General study results and limits: Common viral pathogens were later found to be apparently linked to several of the most significant clusters. A link between a missense DCLRE1C variant and TCR beta V- and J-gene trimming emerged from a later analysis. Earlier analysis found most TCR beta V segments productive about 87% or about 30% of the time.

This clone was seen a few times. Its antigen is unidentified. The PCR made use of 60 Vbeta and 13 Jbeta primers. Generated by immunoSEQ multiplex PCR, the TCRdb table keeps only in-frame clones and is missing some. This sample carries 85,000 to 130,000 clones, around three quarters of them seen once, and the ten largest clones take about 6%. Sequencing used PBMCs. The sequence was obtained from a woman in her 50s in good health and CMV-seropositive.

This chain's CDR3 is CASSPSGHQSKSYGYTF. The CDR3 nucleotides are TGTGCCAGCAGCCCCTCGGGACACCAGAGTAAAAGCTATGGCTACACCTTC. The chain has TRBV28 and TRBJ1-2, with D possibly being TRBD1 (6 bases). This CDR3 is built from 17 residues. Germline CDR1 reads MDHEN; CDR2 reads SYDVKM. V was shortened by 6 bases and J by 4 bases, with 24 bases between the two germline ends.